The sequence of this T cell receptor (beta chain) was determined in a study of T cells in Graves' hyperthyroidism and ophthalmopathy. For the study at large: Before any treatment, at initial diagnosis, peripheral blood was collected. General study points: A 13 V-J model separated ophthalmopathy from stable hyperthyroidism. Among clonotypes expanded in thyroid above 0.001, most were also found in blood.

The PBMCs studied were ones that came from 8.5 to 10 ml fresh peripheral blood. The sample holds many counts of this clonotype. Its target is not known. Amplified TCR beta CDR3 regions derived from RNA transcripts. A first-round RT-PCR of the TCR CDR3 used the HTBI primer set. MiXCR, run by TCRdb on the multiplex PCR reads, gives a single entry per CDR3 protein. The sample lists about 300,000 distinct CDR3 sequences, around 19% occurring once. Sequenced input: blood. The TCR comes from a man aged 50-59 years with Graves' ophthalmopathy.

The CDR3: CASSPIIAETQYF. In nucleotides, the CDR3 is TGTGCCAGCAGTCCTATTATAGCAGAGACCCAGTACTTC. The chain recombines TRBV7-6 with TRBJ2-5, with D uncertain. V was clipped by 6 bases and J by 4 bases, with 12 bases between them. The germline CDR1 and CDR2 sequences are SGHVS and FNYEAQ. This CDR3 has 13 residues.